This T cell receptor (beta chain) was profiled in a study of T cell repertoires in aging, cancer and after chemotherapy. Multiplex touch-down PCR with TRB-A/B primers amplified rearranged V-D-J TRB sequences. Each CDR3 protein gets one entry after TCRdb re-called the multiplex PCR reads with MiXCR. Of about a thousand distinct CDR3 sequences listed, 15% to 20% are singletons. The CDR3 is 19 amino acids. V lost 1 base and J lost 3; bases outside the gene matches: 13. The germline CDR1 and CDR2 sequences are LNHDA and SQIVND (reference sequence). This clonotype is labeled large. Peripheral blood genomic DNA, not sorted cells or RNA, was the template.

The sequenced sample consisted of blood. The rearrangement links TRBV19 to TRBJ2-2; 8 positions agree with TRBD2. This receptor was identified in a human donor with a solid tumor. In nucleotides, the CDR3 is TGTGCCAGTAGTATAGGGTCACCGTTCGGGGGGGAGTACACCGGGGAGCTGTTTTTT. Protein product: CASSIGSPFGGEYTGELFF.